The clone carrying this TCR beta chain occurred a few times. V lost 7 bases, J lost 3 bases, and 2 bases stayed unmatched. The CDR3 consists of 14 residues. The germline gives CDR1 WSHSY, CDR2 SAAADI. The data stem from a study of preoperative IRX-2 immunotherapy in early breast cancer. The treatment: preoperative locoregional IRX-2 cytokine immunotherapy. Patients received preoperative, locoregional IRX-2 cytokine immunotherapy in a phase Ib study. The repertoire was sequenced with immunoSEQ multiplex PCR; TCRdb's copy has only in-frame clones and lacks some. The sample yields approximately 98,000 clones, 70% to 90% seen once.

The rearrangement uses TRBV10-2 and TRBJ2-2; 10 bases fit TRBD1. Sequences were derived from tumor tissue, sampled after IRX-2 immunotherapy. This clonotype was obtained from a human donor with breast cancer. The CDR3 here is CASKGTGDTGELFF. In DNA, the CDR3 is TGCGCCAGCAAAGGGACAGGGGACACCGGGGAGCTGTTTTTT.